These 2 T cell receptor beta chains share one sample of origin, sequenced in a study of human T cells and chemical hapten exposure. As for time point: patch test 3, about 24 weeks after DPC sensitization. Described treatment: therapeutic diphenylcyclopropenone sensitization with weekly scalp DPC. Each CDR3 protein is one row after TCRdb ran MiXCR on the RACE reads. The sample contains fewer than 200,000 distinct CDR3 sequences, roughly a quarter of which appear only once. This sample comprised whole blood, obtained in connection with sensitization to the hapten diphenylcyclopropenone (DPC). All receptors derive from a woman younger than 30 with alopecia areata. Some clones in this sample may be carry-over from other donors' samples.

This sequence joins TRBV4-3 and TRBJ1-2; D is ambiguous. This CDR3 comprises 13 residues. Germline V gene lookup returns CDR1 LGHNA and CDR2 YSLEER. Between the trimmed V and J ends, which lost 0 bases and 4 bases, there was a span of 6 bases. The CDR3: CASSQDGRYGYTF. The CDR3 coding sequence is TGCGCCAGCAGCCAAGATGGACGCTATGGCTACACCTTC.

The chain employs TRBV12-3 or TRBV12-4 and TRBJ2-2; D tentatively fits TRBD1 or TRBD2 (5 bases each). The CDR3 runs to 14 residues. V lost 6 bases and J 6 bases, leaving 14 bases between the germline ends. CDR3: CASRVRGEAGELFF. The DNA for the CDR3 is TGTGCCAGCAGGGTACGAGGGGAAGCCGGGGAGCTGTTTTTT.